Included here is one T cell receptor beta chain sequence, with context. Cohorts were based on clinical histories the participants reported. This specimen comes from a study of blood T cell repertoires in COVID-19. Sequencing used immunoSEQ multiplex PCR; TCRdb keeps in-frame clones, though not all of them. The sample records about 190,000 clones, approximately 88% being singletons. Sequencing was carried out using PBMCs or T cells enriched from blood (not recorded which). The sequence was obtained from a woman aged 25-40 years who had recovered from COVID-19.

CDR3 sequence: CASSESGRDTQYF. The CDR3 coding sequence is TGCGCCAGCAGTGAGTCGGGGCGAGATACGCAGTATTTT. This sequence joins TRBV10-1 and TRBJ2-3, with D possibly being TRBD1 (5 bases). Germline CDR1 is WNHNN and CDR2 is SYGVQD (reference sequence). V was shortened by 0 bases and J by 5 bases, with 6 bases between the two germline ends. The CDR3 is 13 amino acids.